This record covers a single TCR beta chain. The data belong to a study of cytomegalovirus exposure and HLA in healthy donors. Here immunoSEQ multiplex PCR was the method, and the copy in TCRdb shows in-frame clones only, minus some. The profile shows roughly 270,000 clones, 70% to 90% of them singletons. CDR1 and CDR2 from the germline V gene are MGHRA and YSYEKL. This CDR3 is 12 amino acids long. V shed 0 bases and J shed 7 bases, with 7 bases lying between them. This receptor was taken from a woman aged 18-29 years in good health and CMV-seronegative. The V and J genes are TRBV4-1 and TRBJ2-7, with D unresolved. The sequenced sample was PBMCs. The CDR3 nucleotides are TGCGCCAGCAGCCAAGATGCCAGTGAGCAGTACTTC. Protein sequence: CASSQDASEQYF.